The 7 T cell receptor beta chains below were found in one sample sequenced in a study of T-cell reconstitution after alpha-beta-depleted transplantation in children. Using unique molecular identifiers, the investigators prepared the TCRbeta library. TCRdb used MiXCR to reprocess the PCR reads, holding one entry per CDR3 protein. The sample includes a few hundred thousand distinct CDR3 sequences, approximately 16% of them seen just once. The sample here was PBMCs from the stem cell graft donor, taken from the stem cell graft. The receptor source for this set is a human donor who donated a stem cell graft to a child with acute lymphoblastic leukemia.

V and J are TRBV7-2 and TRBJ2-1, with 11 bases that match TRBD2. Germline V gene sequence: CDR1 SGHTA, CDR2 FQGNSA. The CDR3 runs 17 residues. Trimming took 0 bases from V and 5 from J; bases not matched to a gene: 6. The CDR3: CASSLALTSGIDNEQFF. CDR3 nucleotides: TGTGCCAGCAGCTTAGCCCTGACTAGCGGGATCGACAATGAGCAGTTCTTC.

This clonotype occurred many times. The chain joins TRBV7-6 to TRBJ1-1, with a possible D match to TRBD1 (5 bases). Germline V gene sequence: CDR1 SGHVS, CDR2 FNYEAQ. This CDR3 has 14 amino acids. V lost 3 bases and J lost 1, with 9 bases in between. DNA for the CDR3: TGTGCCAGCAGCTTGGGACGGGAGAACACTGAAGCTTTCTTT. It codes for CASSLGRENTEAFF.

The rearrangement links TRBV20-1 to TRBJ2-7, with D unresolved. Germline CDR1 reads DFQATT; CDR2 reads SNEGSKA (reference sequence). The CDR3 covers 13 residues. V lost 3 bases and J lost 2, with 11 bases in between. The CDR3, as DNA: TGCAGTGCTAGTAAGGCTGAGACCTACGAGCAGTACTTC. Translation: CSASKAETYEQYF.

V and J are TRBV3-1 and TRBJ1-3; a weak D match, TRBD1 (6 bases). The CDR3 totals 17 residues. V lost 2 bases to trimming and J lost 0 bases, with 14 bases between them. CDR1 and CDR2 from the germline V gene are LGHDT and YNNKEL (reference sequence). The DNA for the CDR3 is TGTGCCAGCAGCCAAAAGCAGGGGCTAAGCTCTGGAAACACCATATATTTT. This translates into CASSQKQGLSSGNTIYF.

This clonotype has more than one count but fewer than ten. The CDR3 coding sequence is TGCGCCAGCAGCACAAGCCTAGCGGGCCCCACAGATACGCAGTATTTT. Translating gives CASSTSLAGPTDTQYF. The rearrangement uses TRBV4-1 and TRBJ2-3; 8 bases are shared with TRBD2. This CDR3 spans 16 amino acids. J gave up 2 bases and V 5 bases, and 9 bases lay outside the gene matches. The germline V gene has CDR1 MGHRA and CDR2 YSYEKL.

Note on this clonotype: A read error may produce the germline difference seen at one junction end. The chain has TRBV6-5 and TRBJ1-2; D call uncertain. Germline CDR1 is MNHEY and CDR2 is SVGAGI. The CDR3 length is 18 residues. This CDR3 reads CASSHSRRLSRQNYGYTF. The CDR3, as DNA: TGTGCCAGCAGTCACTCGAGAAGACTGTCACGGCAAAACTATGGCTACACCTTC.

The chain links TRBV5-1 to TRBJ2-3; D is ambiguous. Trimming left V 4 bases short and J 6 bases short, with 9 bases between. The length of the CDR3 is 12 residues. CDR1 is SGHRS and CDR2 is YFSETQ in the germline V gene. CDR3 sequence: CASSPDWDTQYF. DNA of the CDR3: TGCGCCAGCAGCCCCGATTGGGATACGCAGTATTTT.